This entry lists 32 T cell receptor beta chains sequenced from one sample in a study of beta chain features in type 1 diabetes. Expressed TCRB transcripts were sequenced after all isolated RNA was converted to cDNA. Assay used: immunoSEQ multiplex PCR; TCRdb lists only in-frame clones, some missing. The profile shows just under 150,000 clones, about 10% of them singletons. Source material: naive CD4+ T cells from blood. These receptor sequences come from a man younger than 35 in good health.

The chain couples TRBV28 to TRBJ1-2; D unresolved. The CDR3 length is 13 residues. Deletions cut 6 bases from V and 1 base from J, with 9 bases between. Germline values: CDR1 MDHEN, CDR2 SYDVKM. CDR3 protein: CASRPGINYGYTF. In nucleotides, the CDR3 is TGTGCCAGCAGGCCGGGTATTAACTATGGCTACACCTTC.

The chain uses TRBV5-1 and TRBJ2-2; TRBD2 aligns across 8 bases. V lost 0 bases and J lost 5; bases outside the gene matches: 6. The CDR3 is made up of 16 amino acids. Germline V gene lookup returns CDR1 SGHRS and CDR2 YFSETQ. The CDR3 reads CASSLELAVKTGELFF. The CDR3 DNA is TGCGCCAGCAGCTTGGAACTAGCGGTGAAAACCGGGGAGCTGTTTTTT.

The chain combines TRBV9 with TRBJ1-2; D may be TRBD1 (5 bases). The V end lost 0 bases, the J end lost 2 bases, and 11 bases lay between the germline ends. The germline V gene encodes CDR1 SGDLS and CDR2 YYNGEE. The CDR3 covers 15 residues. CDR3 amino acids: CASSVEGARNYGYTF. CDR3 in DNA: TGTGCCAGCAGCGTAGAAGGGGCGCGGAACTATGGCTACACCTTC.

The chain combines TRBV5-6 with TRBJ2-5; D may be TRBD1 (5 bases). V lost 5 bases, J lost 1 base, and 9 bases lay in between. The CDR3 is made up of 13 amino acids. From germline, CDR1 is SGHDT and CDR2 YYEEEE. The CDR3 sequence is CASRTDSQETQYF. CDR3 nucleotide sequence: TGTGCCAGCAGGACCGACAGCCAAGAGACCCAGTACTTC.

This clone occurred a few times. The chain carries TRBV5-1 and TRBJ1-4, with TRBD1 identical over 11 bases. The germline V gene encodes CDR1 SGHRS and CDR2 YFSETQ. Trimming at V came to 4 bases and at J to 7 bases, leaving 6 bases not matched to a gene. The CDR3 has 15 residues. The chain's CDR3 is CASSLLGTGGEKLFF. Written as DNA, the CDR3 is TGCGCCAGCAGCCTGTTAGGGACAGGGGGTGAAAAACTGTTTTTT.

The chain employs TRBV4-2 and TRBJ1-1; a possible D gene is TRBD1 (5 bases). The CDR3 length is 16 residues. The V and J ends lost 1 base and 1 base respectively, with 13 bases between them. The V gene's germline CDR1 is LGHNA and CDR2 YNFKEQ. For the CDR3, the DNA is TGTGCCAGCAGCCAAGGGCCGGCAGGGCAGAACACTGAAGCTTTCTTT. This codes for CASSQGPAGQNTEAFF.

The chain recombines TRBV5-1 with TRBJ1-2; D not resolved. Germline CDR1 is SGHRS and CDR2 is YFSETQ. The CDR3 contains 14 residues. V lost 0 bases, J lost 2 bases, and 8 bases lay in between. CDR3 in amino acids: CASSLGGPNYGYTF. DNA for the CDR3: TGCGCCAGCAGCTTGGGAGGCCCGAACTATGGCTACACCTTC. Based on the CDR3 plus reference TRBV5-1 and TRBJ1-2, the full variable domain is KAGVTQTPRYLIKTRGQQVTLSCSPISGHRSVSWYQQTPGQGLQFLFEYFSETQRNKGNFPGRFSGRQFSNSRSEMNVSTLELGDSALYLCASSLGGPNYGYTFGSGTRLTVV.

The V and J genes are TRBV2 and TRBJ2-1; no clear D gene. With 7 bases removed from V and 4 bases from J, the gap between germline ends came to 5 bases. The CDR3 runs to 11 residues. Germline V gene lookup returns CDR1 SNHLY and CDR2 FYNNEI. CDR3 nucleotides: TGTGCCAGCACAGTATACAATGAGCAGTTCTTC. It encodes CASTVYNEQFF.

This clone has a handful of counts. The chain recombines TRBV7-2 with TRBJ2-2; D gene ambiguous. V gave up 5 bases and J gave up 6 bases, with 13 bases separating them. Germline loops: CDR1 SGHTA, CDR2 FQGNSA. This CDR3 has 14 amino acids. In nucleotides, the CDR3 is TGTGCCAGCAGCGTATCAGGTCGATCCGGGGAGCTGTTTTTT. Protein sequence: CASSVSGRSGELFF. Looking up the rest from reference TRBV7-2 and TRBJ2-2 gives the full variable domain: GAGVSQSPSNKVTEKGKDVELRCDPISGHTALYWYRQSLGQGLEFLIYFQGNSAPDKSGLPSDRFSAERTGGSVSTLTIQRTQQEDSAVYLCASSVSGRSGELFFGEGSRLTVL.

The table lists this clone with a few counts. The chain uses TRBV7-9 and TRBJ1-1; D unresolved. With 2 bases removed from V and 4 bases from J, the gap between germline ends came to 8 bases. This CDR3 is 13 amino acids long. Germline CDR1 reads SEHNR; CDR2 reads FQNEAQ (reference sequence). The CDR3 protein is CASSLSRSTEAFF. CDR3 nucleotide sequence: TGTGCCAGCAGCTTAAGCAGGTCCACTGAAGCTTTCTTT.

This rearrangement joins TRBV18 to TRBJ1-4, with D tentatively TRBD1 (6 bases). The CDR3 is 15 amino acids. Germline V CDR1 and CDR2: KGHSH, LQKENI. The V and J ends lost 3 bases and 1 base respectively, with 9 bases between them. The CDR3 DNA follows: TGTGCCAGCTCACCCAAACAGGGAACTAATGAAAAACTGTTTTTT. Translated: CASSPKQGTNEKLFF.

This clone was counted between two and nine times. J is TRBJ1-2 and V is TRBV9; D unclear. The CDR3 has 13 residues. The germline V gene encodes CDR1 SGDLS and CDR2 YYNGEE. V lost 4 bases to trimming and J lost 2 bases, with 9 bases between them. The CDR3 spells CASSPGLNYGYTF. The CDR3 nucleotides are TGTGCCAGCAGCCCAGGACTGAACTATGGCTACACCTTC. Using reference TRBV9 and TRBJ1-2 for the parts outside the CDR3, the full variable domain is DSGVTQTPKHLITATGQRVTLRCSPRSGDLSVYWYQQSLDQGLQFLIQYYNGEERAKGNILERFSAQQFPDLHSELNLSSLELGDSALYFCASSPGLNYGYTFGSGTRLTVV.

DNA for the CDR3: TGCGCCAGCAGCTTAGGGGAGGACTATGGCTACACCTTC. Its translation is CASSLGEDYGYTF. The V and J genes are TRBV5-1 and TRBJ1-2; tentatively, D is TRBD1 (5 bases). Germline V gives CDR1 SGHRS, CDR2 YFSETQ. The CDR3 is made up of 13 amino acids. V was clipped by 2 bases and J by 3 bases, with 8 bases between them.

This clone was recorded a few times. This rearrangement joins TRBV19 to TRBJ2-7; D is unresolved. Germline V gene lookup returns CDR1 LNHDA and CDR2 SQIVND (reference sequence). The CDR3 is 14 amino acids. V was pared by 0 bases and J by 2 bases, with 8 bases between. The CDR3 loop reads CASSIDRVTYEQYF. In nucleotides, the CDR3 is TGTGCCAGTAGTATAGACCGGGTAACCTACGAGCAGTACTTC. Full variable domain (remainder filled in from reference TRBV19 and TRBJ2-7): DGGITQSPKYLFRKEGQNVTLSCEQNLNHDAMYWYRQDPGQGLRLIYYSQIVNDFQKGDIAEGYSVSREKKESFPLTVTSAQKNPTAFYLCASSIDRVTYEQYFGPGTRLTVT.

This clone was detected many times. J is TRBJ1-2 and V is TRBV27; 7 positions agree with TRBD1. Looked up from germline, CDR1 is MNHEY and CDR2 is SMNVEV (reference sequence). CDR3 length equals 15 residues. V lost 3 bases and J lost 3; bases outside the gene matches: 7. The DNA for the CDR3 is TGTGCCAGCAGTTTCTTAGGGGGCGCGGACTATGGCTACACCTTC. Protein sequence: CASSFLGGADYGYTF.

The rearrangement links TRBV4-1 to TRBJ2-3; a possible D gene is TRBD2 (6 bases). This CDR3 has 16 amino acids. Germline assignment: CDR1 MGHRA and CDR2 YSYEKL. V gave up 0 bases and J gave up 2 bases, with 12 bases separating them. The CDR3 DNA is TGCGCCAGCAGCCAAGAGGCGGGGCCTCCCACAGATACGCAGTATTTT. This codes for CASSQEAGPPTDTQYF.

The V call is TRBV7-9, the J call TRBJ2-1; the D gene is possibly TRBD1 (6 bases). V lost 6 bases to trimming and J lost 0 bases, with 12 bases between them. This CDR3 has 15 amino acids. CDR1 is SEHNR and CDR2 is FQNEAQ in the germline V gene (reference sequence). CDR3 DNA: TGTGCCAGCAGGGCCCCAGGGGCCTCCTACAATGAGCAGTTCTTC. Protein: CASRAPGASYNEQFF.

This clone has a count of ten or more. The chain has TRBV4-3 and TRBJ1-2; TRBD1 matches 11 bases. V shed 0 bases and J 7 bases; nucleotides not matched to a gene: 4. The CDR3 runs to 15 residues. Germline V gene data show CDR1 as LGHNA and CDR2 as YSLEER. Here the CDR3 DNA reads TGCGCCAGCAGCCAAGAGGGACAGGGGGTCCTTGGCTACACCTTC. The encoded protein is CASSQEGQGVLGYTF.

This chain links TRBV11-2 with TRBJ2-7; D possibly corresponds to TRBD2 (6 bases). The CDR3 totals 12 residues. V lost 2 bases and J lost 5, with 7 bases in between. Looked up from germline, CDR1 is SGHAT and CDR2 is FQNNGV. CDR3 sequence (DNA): TGTGCCAGCAGCTTATGGAGGGACGAGCAGTACTTC. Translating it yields CASSLWRDEQYF.

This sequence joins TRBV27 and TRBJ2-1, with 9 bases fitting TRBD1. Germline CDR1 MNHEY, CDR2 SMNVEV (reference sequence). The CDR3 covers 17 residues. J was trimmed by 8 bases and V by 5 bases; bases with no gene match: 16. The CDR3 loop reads CASSPHRTGASGDEQFF. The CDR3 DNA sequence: TGTGCCAGCAGTCCCCATAGGACAGGGGCAAGTGGGGATGAGCAGTTCTTC.

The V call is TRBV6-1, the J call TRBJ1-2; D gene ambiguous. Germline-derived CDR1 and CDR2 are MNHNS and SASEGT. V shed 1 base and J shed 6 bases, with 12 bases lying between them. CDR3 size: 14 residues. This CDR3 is CASSEDRRSNGYTF. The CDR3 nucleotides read TGTGCCAGCAGTGAAGACCGAAGGAGTAATGGCTACACCTTC.

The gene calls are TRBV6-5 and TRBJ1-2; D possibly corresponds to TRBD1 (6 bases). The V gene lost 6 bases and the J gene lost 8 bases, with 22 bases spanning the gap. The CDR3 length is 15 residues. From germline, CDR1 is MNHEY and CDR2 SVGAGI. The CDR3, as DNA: TGTGCCAGCAGCACCGCGGGGGGGGCGAAAGACGGCTACACCTTC. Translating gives CASSTAGGAKDGYTF.

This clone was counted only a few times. CDR3 in amino acids: CASSFKLGLAGGATQYF. The CDR3 region has the DNA TGTGCCAGCAGCTTTAAATTGGGACTAGCGGGGGGGGCGACCCAGTACTTC. The chain joins TRBV7-2 to TRBJ2-5, with 16 bases identical to TRBD2. Trimming at V came to 3 bases and at J to 7 bases, leaving 8 bases not matched to a gene. The length of the CDR3 is 17 residues. The germline gives CDR1 SGHTA, CDR2 FQGNSA.

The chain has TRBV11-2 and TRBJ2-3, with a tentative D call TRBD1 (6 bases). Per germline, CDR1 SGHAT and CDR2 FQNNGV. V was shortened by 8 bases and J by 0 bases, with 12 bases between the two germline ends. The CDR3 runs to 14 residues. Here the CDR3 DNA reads TGTGCCAGCGGTCCGGGACAAAGCACAGATACGCAGTATTTT. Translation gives CASGPGQSTDTQYF.

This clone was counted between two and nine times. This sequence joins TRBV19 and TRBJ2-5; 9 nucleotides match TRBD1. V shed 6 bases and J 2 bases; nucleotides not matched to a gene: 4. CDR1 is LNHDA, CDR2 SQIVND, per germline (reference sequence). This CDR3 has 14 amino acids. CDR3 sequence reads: CASSNRGLQETQYF. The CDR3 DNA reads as TGTGCCAGTAGCAACAGGGGGCTACAAGAGACCCAGTACTTC.

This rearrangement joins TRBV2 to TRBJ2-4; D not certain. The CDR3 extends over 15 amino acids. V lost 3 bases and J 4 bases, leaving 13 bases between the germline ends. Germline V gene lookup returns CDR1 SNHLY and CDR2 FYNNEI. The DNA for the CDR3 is TGTGCCAGCAGTGACAGTGACGGAGTGAAAAACATTCAGTACTTC. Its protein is CASSDSDGVKNIQYF.

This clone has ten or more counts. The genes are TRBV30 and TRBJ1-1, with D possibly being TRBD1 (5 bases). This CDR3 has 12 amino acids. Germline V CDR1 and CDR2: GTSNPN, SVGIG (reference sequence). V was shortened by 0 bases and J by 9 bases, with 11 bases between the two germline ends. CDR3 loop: CAWSVRAGKAFF. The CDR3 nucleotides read TGTGCCTGGAGTGTACGCGCAGGGAAAGCTTTCTTT. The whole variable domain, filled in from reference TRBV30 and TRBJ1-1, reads SQTIHQWPATLVQPVGSPLSLECTVEGTSNPNLYWYRQAAGRGLQLLFYSVGIGQISSEVPQNLSASRPQDRQFILSSKKLLLSDSGFYLCAWSVRAGKAFFGQGTRLTVV.

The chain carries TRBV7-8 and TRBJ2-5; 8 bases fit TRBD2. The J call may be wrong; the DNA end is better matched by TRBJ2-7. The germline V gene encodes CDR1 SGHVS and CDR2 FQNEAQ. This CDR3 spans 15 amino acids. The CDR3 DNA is TGTGCCAGCAGCTTACAGTCCGGGGGGGCCTACGAGCAGTACTTC. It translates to CASSLQSGGAYEQYF.

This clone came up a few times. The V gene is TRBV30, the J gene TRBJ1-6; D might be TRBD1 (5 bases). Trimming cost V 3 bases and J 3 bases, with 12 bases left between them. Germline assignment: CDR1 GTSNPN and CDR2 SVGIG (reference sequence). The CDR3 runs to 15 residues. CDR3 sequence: CAWRRGGDYNSPLHF. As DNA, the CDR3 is TGTGCCTGGAGGCGGGGGGGAGACTATAATTCACCCCTCCACTTT.

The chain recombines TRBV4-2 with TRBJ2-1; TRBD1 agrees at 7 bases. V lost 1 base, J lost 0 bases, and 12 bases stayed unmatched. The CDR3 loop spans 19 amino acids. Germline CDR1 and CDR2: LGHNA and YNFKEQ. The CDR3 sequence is CASSQGTGPLTSSYNEQFF. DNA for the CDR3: TGTGCCAGCAGCCAAGGGACAGGACCCCTTACGAGCTCCTACAATGAGCAGTTCTTC.

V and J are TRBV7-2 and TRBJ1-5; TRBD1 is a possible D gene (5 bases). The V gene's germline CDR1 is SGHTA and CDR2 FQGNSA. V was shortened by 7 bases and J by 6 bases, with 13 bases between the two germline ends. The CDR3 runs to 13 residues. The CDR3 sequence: CASTSGVSQPQHF. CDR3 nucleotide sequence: TGTGCCAGCACCTCGGGGGTCAGTCAGCCCCAGCATTTT. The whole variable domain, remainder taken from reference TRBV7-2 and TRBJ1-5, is GAGVSQSPSNKVTEKGKDVELRCDPISGHTALYWYRQSLGQGLEFLIYFQGNSAPDKSGLPSDRFSAERTGGSVSTLTIQRTQQEDSAVYLCASTSGVSQPQHFGDGTRLSIL.

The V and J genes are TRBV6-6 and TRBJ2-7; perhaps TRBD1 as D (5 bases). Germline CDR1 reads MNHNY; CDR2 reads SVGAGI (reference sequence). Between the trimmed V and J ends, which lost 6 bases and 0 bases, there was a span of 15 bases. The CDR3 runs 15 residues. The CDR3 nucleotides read TGTGCCAGCAGGGATTTACTGACAGACTCCTACGAGCAGTACTTC. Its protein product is CASRDLLTDSYEQYF.